These T cell receptor beta chains were read from a single sample in a study of technical replicates of blood from a handful of donors. Here immunoSEQ multiplex PCR was the method, and the copy in TCRdb shows in-frame clones only, minus some. Of about 76,000 clones in the sample, 91% were seen once. Input material: T cells isolated from PBMCs. Receptors were obtained from a human donor in good health. CDR3s include the opening cysteine and the closing phenylalanine or tryptophan. The D gene is left open where the match is weak. The size of a clone is reported for some rows only, either as once, few or many, or as a class for expanded clones.

V gene: TRBV2; D gene: TRBD1; J gene: TRBJ1-6; clone size: -; CDR3 DNA: TGTGCCAGCAGTGAAAGGGGGCGAGCCTCCAATTCACCCCTCCACTTT; CDR3 protein: CASSERGRASNSPLHF
V gene: TRBV19; D gene: TRBD1; J gene: TRBJ1-2; clone size: -; CDR3 DNA: TGTGCCAGTTCGGACAGGGTGAATTATGGCTACACCTTC; CDR3 protein: CASSDRVNYGYTF
V gene: TRBV7-2; D gene: TRBD1; J gene: TRBJ1-2; clone size: -; CDR3 DNA: TGTGCCAGCAGCACCCGACAGGGGGCGCTTGGTGGCTACACCTTC; CDR3 protein: CASSTRQGALGGYTF
V gene: TRBV27; D gene: -; J gene: TRBJ1-5; clone size: -; CDR3 DNA: TGTGCCAGCAGTTTAGGTGAGGTCCAGCCCCAGCATTTT; CDR3 protein: CASSLGEVQPQHF
V gene: TRBV10-2; D gene: TRBD1; J gene: TRBJ2-2; clone size: -; CDR3 DNA: TGCGCCAGCAGAGACAGGGCCTCCGGGGAGCTGTTTTTT; CDR3 protein: CASRDRASGELFF
V gene: TRBV18; D gene: -; J gene: TRBJ1-2; clone size: -; CDR3 DNA: TGTGCCAGCTCACCAGCAGAAAACTATGGCTACACCTTC; CDR3 protein: CASSPAENYGYTF
V gene: TRBV28; D gene: -; J gene: TRBJ1-4; clone size: -; CDR3 DNA: TGTGCCAGCAGTTTAGGAGGGCGCACTAATGAAAAACTGTTTTTT; CDR3 protein: CASSLGGRTNEKLFF
V gene: TRBV28; D gene: -; J gene: TRBJ2-3; clone size: -; CDR3 DNA: TGTGCCAGCAGCTCCGGCACAGATACGCAGTATTTT; CDR3 protein: CASSSGTDTQYF
V gene: TRBV2; D gene: TRBD1; J gene: TRBJ1-2; clone size: -; CDR3 DNA: TGTGCCAGCAGCCGACAGGGGAGCGCGGGCTACACCTTC; CDR3 protein: CASSRQGSAGYTF
V gene: TRBV18; D gene: TRBD2; J gene: TRBJ2-7; clone size: -; CDR3 DNA: TGTGCCAGCTCACCACGGCTAGCGGATACCTACGAGCAGTACTTC; CDR3 protein: CASSPRLADTYEQYF
V gene: TRBV30; D gene: -; J gene: TRBJ2-2; clone size: -; CDR3 DNA: TGTGCCTGGAGTGGCAGGTACTTTACCGGGGAGCTGTTTTTT; CDR3 protein: CAWSGRYFTGELFF
V gene: TRBV2; D gene: TRBD1; J gene: TRBJ1-1; clone size: -; CDR3 DNA: TGTGCCAGCAGTGAAGGGAGGACAGGGTTCACTGAAGCTTTCTTT; CDR3 protein: CASSEGRTGFTEAFF
V gene: TRBV29-1; D gene: TRBD2; J gene: TRBJ2-1; clone size: -; CDR3 DNA: TGCAGCGTTGCTGGACTAGTACTTGATGAGCAGTTCTTC; CDR3 protein: CSVAGLVLDEQFF
V gene: TRBV14; D gene: TRBD1; J gene: TRBJ2-1; clone size: -; CDR3 DNA: TGTGCCAGCAGCCCTGACAGGGTTTCTAGCAATGAGCAGTTCTTC; CDR3 protein: CASSPDRVSSNEQFF
V gene: TRBV28; D gene: TRBD2; J gene: TRBJ2-1; clone size: once; CDR3 DNA: TGTGCCAGCAGTCAGAGACTAGCGGGAGTGGGTGAGCAGTTCTTC; CDR3 protein: CASSQRLAGVGEQFF
V gene: TRBV30; D gene: -; J gene: TRBJ2-2; clone size: -; CDR3 DNA: TGTGCCTGGAGTCCCTCCCAGGTTCGGGGCACCGGGGAGCTGTTTTTT; CDR3 protein: CAWSPSQVRGTGELFF
V gene: TRBV28; D gene: TRBD1; J gene: TRBJ2-3; clone size: -; CDR3 DNA: TGTGCCAGCAGTTTTCTGACAGGGAGAGAAAGCACAGATACGCAGTATTTT; CDR3 protein: CASSFLTGRESTDTQYF
V gene: TRBV18; D gene: TRBD2; J gene: TRBJ2-1; clone size: -; CDR3 DNA: TGTGCCAGCTCACCCACTACTAGCGGGAGAGGGAATGAGCAGTTCTTC; CDR3 protein: CASSPTTSGRGNEQFF
V gene: TRBV7-2; D gene: TRBD2; J gene: TRBJ2-7; clone size: -; CDR3 DNA: TGTGCCAGCAGCTTAGCAAAAATTCCCGCTAGCGGGGGGTACGAGCAGTACTTC; CDR3 protein: CASSLAKIPASGGYEQYF
V gene: TRBV20-1; D gene: -; J gene: TRBJ2-3; clone size: -; CDR3 DNA: TGCAGTGCCTTTGCAGATACGCAGTATTTT; CDR3 protein: CSAFADTQYF
V gene: TRBV5-1; D gene: TRBD1; J gene: TRBJ1-3; clone size: -; CDR3 DNA: TGCGCCAGCAGCTATGACAGGGGAGTGGACACCATATATTTT; CDR3 protein: CASSYDRGVDTIYF
V gene: TRBV19; D gene: TRBD2; J gene: TRBJ2-5; clone size: -; CDR3 DNA: TGTGCCAGTAGTCGCGGGAGTAACCAAGAGACCCAGTACTTC; CDR3 protein: CASSRGSNQETQYF
V gene: TRBV2; D gene: TRBD1; J gene: TRBJ1-1; clone size: -; CDR3 DNA: TGTGCCAGCAATTACAGGGGGCCAGCTGAAGCTTTCTTT; CDR3 protein: CASNYRGPAEAFF
V gene: TRBV19; D gene: -; J gene: TRBJ2-5; clone size: -; CDR3 DNA: TGTGCCAGTAGTCCCCCTCCTGAAATCGGACAGCAAGAGACCCAGTACTTC; CDR3 protein: CASSPPPEIGQQETQYF
V gene: TRBV5-6; D gene: -; J gene: TRBJ2-7; clone size: -; CDR3 DNA: TGTGCCAGCAGCTTTGGAGGGAGCTACGAGCAGTACTTC; CDR3 protein: CASSFGGSYEQYF
V gene: TRBV4-1; D gene: TRBD2; J gene: TRBJ2-2; clone size: -; CDR3 DNA: TGCGCCAGCAGGACTAGCGGGAACACCGGGGAGCTGTTTTTT; CDR3 protein: CASRTSGNTGELFF
V gene: TRBV28; D gene: -; J gene: TRBJ1-2; clone size: -; CDR3 DNA: TGTGCCAGCAGATACCGACAGCTGTATGGCTACACCTTC; CDR3 protein: CASRYRQLYGYTF
V gene: TRBV28; D gene: -; J gene: TRBJ1-4; clone size: -; CDR3 DNA: TGTGCCAGCAGTTTTGGTACGGCAGGGGTTGAAAAACTGTTTTTT; CDR3 protein: CASSFGTAGVEKLFF
V gene: TRBV18; D gene: -; J gene: TRBJ1-3; clone size: -; CDR3 DNA: TGTGCCAGCTCACCATCGCGCGGGGGAAACACCATATATTTT; CDR3 protein: CASSPSRGGNTIYF
V gene: TRBV6-5; D gene: TRBD1; J gene: TRBJ2-2; clone size: -; CDR3 DNA: TGTGCCAGCAGTAGATCGACAGGGTGGACCGGGGAGCTGTTTTTT; CDR3 protein: CASSRSTGWTGELFF
V gene: TRBV5-4; D gene: TRBD2; J gene: TRBJ2-5; clone size: -; CDR3 DNA: TGTGCCAGCAGCCCGGAGATGGCGGGGGGAGAGACCCAGTACTTC; CDR3 protein: CASSPEMAGGETQYF
V gene: TRBV5-4; D gene: -; J gene: TRBJ2-3; clone size: -; CDR3 DNA: TGTGCCAGCAGACCGGGAGCCACAGATACGCAGTATTTT; CDR3 protein: CASRPGATDTQYF
V gene: TRBV7-8; D gene: TRBD2; J gene: TRBJ2-3; clone size: -; CDR3 DNA: TGTGCCAGCACCCGAGGGACTAGCTCCACAGATACGCAGTATTTT; CDR3 protein: CASTRGTSSTDTQYF
V gene: TRBV9; D gene: TRBD2; J gene: TRBJ2-1; clone size: -; CDR3 DNA: TGTGCCAGCAGCGCCGCTAGCGGGGGGGGGAATGAGCAGTTCTTC; CDR3 protein: CASSAASGGGNEQFF
V gene: TRBV27; D gene: -; J gene: TRBJ1-4; clone size: -; CDR3 DNA: TGTGCCAGCAGTTTACGAAGGACACGGGATGAAAAACTGTTTTTT; CDR3 protein: CASSLRRTRDEKLFF
V gene: TRBV5-4; D gene: -; J gene: TRBJ2-5; clone size: -; CDR3 DNA: TGTGCCAGCCTAAACAACAGGGCTCGAGAGACCCAGTACTTC; CDR3 protein: CASLNNRARETQYF
V gene: TRBV11-2; D gene: -; J gene: TRBJ2-7; clone size: once; CDR3 DNA: TGTGCCAGCAGCGAGTCGGGGACAAGCTCCTACGAGCAGTACTTC; CDR3 protein: CASSESGTSSYEQYF
V gene: TRBV2; D gene: -; J gene: TRBJ2-7; clone size: -; CDR3 DNA: TGTGCCAGCAGTGAACAGGGAATAGAGTCCGAGCAGTACTTC; CDR3 protein: CASSEQGIESEQYF
V gene: TRBV4-1; D gene: TRBD1; J gene: TRBJ1-1; clone size: -; CDR3 DNA: TGCGCCAGCAGCCGAGACAGGGTGCTCATGGACACTGAAGCTTTCTTT; CDR3 protein: CASSRDRVLMDTEAFF
V gene: TRBV5-1; D gene: TRBD1; J gene: TRBJ1-1; clone size: -; CDR3 DNA: TGCGCCAGCAGCCCAGGGGGGCAGAACACTGAAGCTTTCTTT; CDR3 protein: CASSPGGQNTEAFF
V gene: TRBV5-4; D gene: TRBD1; J gene: TRBJ2-5; clone size: -; CDR3 DNA: TGTGCCAGCAGTTCCTTTCCGGGACAGCAAGAGACCCAGTACTTC; CDR3 protein: CASSSFPGQQETQYF
V gene: TRBV11-3; D gene: -; J gene: TRBJ1-1; clone size: -; CDR3 DNA: TGTGCCAGCAGCCCAGGTGAATTCGGTGAAGCTTTCTTT; CDR3 protein: CASSPGEFGEAFF
V gene: TRBV7-6; D gene: -; J gene: TRBJ1-3; clone size: -; CDR3 DNA: TGTGCCAGCAGCTCCCCAGGGGAAGAAAACACCATATATTTT; CDR3 protein: CASSSPGEENTIYF
V gene: TRBV28; D gene: TRBD1; J gene: TRBJ1-2; clone size: -; CDR3 DNA: TGTGCCAGCAGTCCAGGGGGCGCCTATGGCTACACCTTC; CDR3 protein: CASSPGGAYGYTF
V gene: TRBV2; D gene: -; J gene: TRBJ2-6; clone size: once; CDR3 DNA: TGTGCCGTAACTACTTTCGCTGGGGCCAACGTCCTGACTTTC; CDR3 protein: CAVTTFAGANVLTF
V gene: TRBV2; D gene: -; J gene: TRBJ2-3; clone size: once; CDR3 DNA: TGTGCCAGCAAGGAGCGGATCGGAGCAGTTACGCAGTATTTT; CDR3 protein: CASKERIGAVTQYF
V gene: TRBV11-2; D gene: -; J gene: TRBJ1-2; clone size: once; CDR3 DNA: TGTGCCAGCAGCTTAACTCGGGAAACTAACTATGGCTACACCTTC; CDR3 protein: CASSLTRETNYGYTF
V gene: TRBV6-5; D gene: -; J gene: TRBJ1-3; clone size: -; CDR3 DNA: TGTGCCAGCAGTACATCCCGTTTCTCTGGAAACACCATATATTTT; CDR3 protein: CASSTSRFSGNTIYF
V gene: TRBV6-1; D gene: -; J gene: TRBJ1-2; clone size: -; CDR3 DNA: TGTGCCAGCAGATTGGTCCCCGGTAGTGGCTATGGCTACACCTTC; CDR3 protein: CASRLVPGSGYGYTF
V gene: TRBV18; D gene: -; J gene: TRBJ2-6; clone size: -; CDR3 DNA: TGTGCCAGCTCAACTGATAGTCAGACTAACCCTGGGGCCAACGTCCTGACTTTC; CDR3 protein: CASSTDSQTNPGANVLTF
V gene: TRBV4-1; D gene: -; J gene: TRBJ2-2; clone size: -; CDR3 DNA: TGCGCCAGCAGCCAAGATTCGTTAAGGCGATCTAGCACCGGGGAGCTGTTTTTT; CDR3 protein: CASSQDSLRRSSTGELFF
V gene: TRBV12-5; D gene: TRBD1; J gene: TRBJ2-1; clone size: -; CDR3 DNA: TGTGCTAGTGCCCTCCGTATCGGACAGGGGTATCTGGATGAGCAGTTCTTC; CDR3 protein: CASALRIGQGYLDEQFF
V gene: TRBV6-5; D gene: -; J gene: TRBJ1-5; clone size: -; CDR3 DNA: TGTGCCAGCAGTTGGGGGCCCTCGGGCAATCAGCCCCAGCATTTT; CDR3 protein: CASSWGPSGNQPQHF
V gene: TRBV28; D gene: -; J gene: TRBJ1-4; clone size: once; CDR3 DNA: TGTGCCAGCAGGGCAACCAGTGAAAAACTGTTTTTT; CDR3 protein: CASRATSEKLFF
V gene: TRBV28; D gene: TRBD2; J gene: TRBJ2-1; clone size: -; CDR3 DNA: TGTGCCAGCAGTTTCAGGCTAGCGGGAGGGAGCTCCTACAATGAGCAGTTCTTC; CDR3 protein: CASSFRLAGGSSYNEQFF
V gene: TRBV28; D gene: TRBD2; J gene: TRBJ2-7; clone size: -; CDR3 DNA: TGTGCCAGCAGTTATATGGGGGGGCTAGCGGGAGTGTATGAGCAGTACTTC; CDR3 protein: CASSYMGGLAGVYEQYF
V gene: TRBV6-1; D gene: TRBD1; J gene: TRBJ1-1; clone size: -; CDR3 DNA: TGTGCCAGCAGTGAAGCGTCAGGACAGGTGAGGGCTTTCTTT; CDR3 protein: CASSEASGQVRAFF